This T cell receptor (beta chain) was retrieved from a study of patients and donors after allogeneic stem cell transplantation. TCRdb recomputed calls from the RT-PCR reads with MiXCR, one row per CDR3 protein. The sample consists of under 200,000 distinct CDR3 sequences, more than 20% of them appearing once. Trimming removed 1 base from V and 2 bases from J; junction bases left unmatched: 7. The germline V gene has CDR1 LGHNA and CDR2 YSLEER. There are 17 residues in the CDR3. The V gene is TRBV4-3, the J gene TRBJ2-2; 7 bases are shared with TRBD2. The sequence was collected from a human donor who was either an allogeneic HSCT recipient or a stem cell or donor lymphocyte infusion donor (not recorded which). It is not recorded whose cells these are; they may come from a transplant donor. Material: blood, either unsorted or a sorted T cell fraction (not recorded which). The CDR3 spells CASSQVRGGRNTGELFF. The CDR3 DNA sequence: TGCGCCAGCAGCCAAGTAAGGGGAGGGCGCAACACCGGGGAGCTGTTTTTT.